This TCR beta chain was captured by sequencing in a study of chemoradiotherapy in HPV16-positive cancers. The CDR3 has 15 amino acids. V lost 0 bases and J 5 bases, leaving 10 bases between the germline ends. CDR1 KGHSH and CDR2 LQKENI come from the germline V gene. TCRdb's copy holds only in-frame clones and misses some; the assay was immunoSEQ multiplex PCR. In the table there are 10,000 to 11,000 clones, roughly 65% of which are singletons. The biological material was taken from a patient who underwent chemoradiotherapy. The TCR was taken from a human donor with HPV-associated anogenital cancer. The chain joins TRBV18 to TRBJ1-4; no firm D call. The chain's CDR3 is CASSPPRVENEKLFF. The CDR3 bases are TGTGCCAGCTCACCACCGCGGGTGGAAAATGAAAAACTGTTTTTT.